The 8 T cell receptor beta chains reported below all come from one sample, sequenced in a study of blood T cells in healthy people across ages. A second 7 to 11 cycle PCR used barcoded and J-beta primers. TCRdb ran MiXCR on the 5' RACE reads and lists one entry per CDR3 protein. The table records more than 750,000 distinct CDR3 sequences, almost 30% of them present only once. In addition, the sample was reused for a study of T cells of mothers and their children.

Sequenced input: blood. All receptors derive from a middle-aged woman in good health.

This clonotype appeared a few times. The CDR3 here is CASSFGQRGVDEQFF. The DNA for the CDR3 is TGTGCCAGCAGTTTTGGTCAAAGAGGTGTCGATGAGCAGTTCTTC. V is TRBV27 and J is TRBJ2-1, with unresolved D. The CDR3 runs to 15 residues. The V gene's germline CDR1 is MNHEY and CDR2 SMNVEV (reference sequence). The V end lost 3 bases, the J end lost 8 bases, and 17 bases lay between the germline ends.

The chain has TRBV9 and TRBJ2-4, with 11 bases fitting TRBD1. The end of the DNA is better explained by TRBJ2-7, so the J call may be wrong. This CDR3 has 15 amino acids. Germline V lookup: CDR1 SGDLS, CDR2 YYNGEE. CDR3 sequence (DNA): TGTGCCAGCAGCTTAAGAGGACAGGGGGCTCACGAGCAGTACTTC. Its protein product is CASSLRGQGAHEQYF.

CDR3 protein: CASSLEWGGTYNEQFF. In nucleotides, the CDR3 is TGCGCCAGCAGCTTGGAGTGGGGGGGTACCTACAATGAGCAGTTCTTC. The chain has TRBV5-1 and TRBJ2-1; 7 bases are shared with TRBD2. V lost 0 bases, J lost 2 bases, and 5 bases stayed unmatched. There are 16 residues in the CDR3. Per the germline V gene, CDR1 is SGHRS and CDR2 is YFSETQ. The full variable domain, rest sourced from reference TRBV5-1 and TRBJ2-1, is KAGVTQTPRYLIKTRGQQVTLSCSPISGHRSVSWYQQTPGQGLQFLFEYFSETQRNKGNFPGRFSGRQFSNSRSEMNVSTLELGDSALYLCASSLEWGGTYNEQFFGPGTRLTVL.

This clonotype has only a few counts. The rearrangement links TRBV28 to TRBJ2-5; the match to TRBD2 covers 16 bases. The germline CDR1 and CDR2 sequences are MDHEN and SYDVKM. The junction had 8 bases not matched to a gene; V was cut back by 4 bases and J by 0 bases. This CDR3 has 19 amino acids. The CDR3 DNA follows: TGTGCCAGCAGTTGGGGACTAGCGGGGGGGCGGATGTACCAAGAGACCCAGTACTTC. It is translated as CASSWGLAGGRMYQETQYF.

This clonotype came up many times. The CDR3 sequence: CSVDRSGFTDTQYF. The CDR3 coding sequence is TGCAGCGTTGATCGATCGGGCTTCACAGATACGCAGTATTTT. The gene calls are TRBV29-1 and TRBJ2-3; D uncertain. Deletions cut 3 bases from V and 2 bases from J, with 12 bases between. CDR1 and CDR2 (germline): SQVTM, ANQGSEA. The CDR3 is 14 amino acids.

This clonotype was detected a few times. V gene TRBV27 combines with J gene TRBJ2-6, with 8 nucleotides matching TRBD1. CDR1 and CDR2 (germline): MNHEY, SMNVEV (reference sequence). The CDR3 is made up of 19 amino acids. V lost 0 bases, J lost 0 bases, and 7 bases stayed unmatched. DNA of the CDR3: TGTGCCAGCAGTTTATCGGTGACAGGGGACTTCTCTGGGGCCAACGTCCTGACTTTC. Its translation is CASSLSVTGDFSGANVLTF.

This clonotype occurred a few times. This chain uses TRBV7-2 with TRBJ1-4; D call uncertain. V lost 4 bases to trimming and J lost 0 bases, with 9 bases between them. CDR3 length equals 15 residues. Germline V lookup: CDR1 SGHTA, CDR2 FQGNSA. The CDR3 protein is CASSSTAATNEKLFF. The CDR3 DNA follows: TGTGCCAGCAGCTCGACCGCTGCAACTAATGAAAAACTGTTTTTT.

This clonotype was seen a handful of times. CDR3: CASSGTTSSPWDTQYF. The CDR3 DNA follows: TGTGCCAGCAGCGGCACAACTAGCTCCCCTTGGGATACGCAGTATTTT. The chain has TRBV6-2 or TRBV6-3 and TRBJ2-3, with D possibly TRBD2 on 6 matching bases. V was trimmed by 6 bases and J by 6 bases, leaving 22 bases between them. The CDR3 contains 16 residues. Germline V gene data show CDR1 as MNHEY and CDR2 as SVGEGT.